These T cell receptor beta chains were read from a single sample in a study of T cell responses to AZD1222 COVID-19 vaccine. Measured with immunoSEQ multiplex PCR; TCRdb has only the in-frame clones, and not every one. The data contain approximately 90,000 clones, about 88% of them singletons. The sample was peripheral blood, taken 28 days after the second AZD1222 dose. Receptors were obtained from an adult who received the AZD1222 COVID-19 vaccine. Each CDR3 is given with its conserved first and last residue. D genes are given only for firm matches. The size entry is marked missing in some rows and otherwise reads once, few, many or a size class.

-,-,TRBV12-3/TRBV12-4,TRBJ2-5,CASSYQGGETQYF,TGTGCCAGCAGCTATCAGGGAGGAGAGACCCAGTACTTC
-,once,TRBV11-3,TRBJ1-4,CASSQGRNEKLFF,TGTGCCAGCAGCCAAGGACGGAATGAAAAACTGTTTTTT
TRBD1,-,TRBV6-5,TRBJ1-5,CASTLTGVVSQPQHF,TGTGCCAGCACCTTGACAGGGGTAGTGAGTCAGCCCCAGCATTTT
-,-,TRBV2,TRBJ1-2,CASSVQGNGYTF,TGTGCCAGCAGTGTTCAGGGGAATGGCTACACCTTC
-,-,TRBV20-1,TRBJ2-5,CSARELETQYF,TGCAGTGCTAGAGAATTGGAGACCCAGTACTTC
TRBD2,-,TRBV7-8,TRBJ2-5,CASSPVTSGGQTQYF,TGTGCCAGCAGCCCCGTGACTAGCGGGGGACAGACCCAGTACTTC
-,-,TRBV11-3,TRBJ2-5,CASRNLGTQYF,TGTGCCAGCAGGAACTTAGGGACCCAGTACTTC
-,-,TRBV3-1/TRBV3-2,TRBJ1-4,CASSVQGLPNEKLFF,TGTGCCAGCAGCGTTCAGGGGTTACCTAATGAAAAACTGTTTTTT
-,-,TRBV7-3,TRBJ2-1,CASSAKGGYNEQFF,TGTGCCAGCAGCGCTAAGGGCGGATACAATGAGCAGTTCTTC
TRBD1,few,TRBV5-1,TRBJ1-2,CASSYTGTGYYGYTF,TGCGCCAGCAGTTATACCGGGACAGGGTACTATGGCTACACCTTC
-,-,TRBV4-2,TRBJ1-1,CASSQAPGVNTEAFF,TGTGCCAGCAGCCAAGCCCCGGGGGTGAACACTGAAGCTTTCTTT
TRBD1,-,TRBV16,TRBJ1-5,CASSHWDRSINQPQHF,TGTGCCAGCAGCCATTGGGACAGAAGTATTAATCAGCCCCAGCATTTT
-,-,TRBV19,TRBJ1-2,CASSIGGPSFYGYTF,TGTGCCAGTAGTATAGGGGGTCCCTCCTTCTATGGCTACACCTTC
-,once,TRBV4-3,TRBJ1-3,CASSQSPRQVSNTIYF,TGCGCCAGCAGCCAGTCACCGAGACAGGTGTCAAACACCATATATTTT
-,once,TRBV4-1,TRBJ1-1,CASRYLLTALNTEAFF,TGCGCCAGCAGGTACTTACTAACAGCGTTGAACACTGAAGCTTTCTTT
-,-,TRBV14,TRBJ2-1,CASRATVTDYNEQFF,TGTGCCAGCAGAGCGACAGTGACCGACTACAATGAGCAGTTCTTC
TRBD1,-,TRBV5-1,TRBJ1-2,CASSLDPGDSGYGYTF,TGCGCCAGCAGCTTGGACCCTGGGGACAGCGGCTATGGCTACACCTTC
TRBD1,-,TRBV5-1,TRBJ2-1,CASSWRGTDEYNEQFF,TGCGCCAGCAGCTGGCGTGGGACAGATGAATACAATGAGCAGTTCTTC
-,-,TRBV19,TRBJ1-1,CASSIVGAPNPEAFF,TGTGCCAGTAGTATAGTAGGGGCCCCGAACCCTGAAGCTTTCTTT
-,-,TRBV27,TRBJ1-2,CASSPGQRLYGYTF,TGTGCCAGCAGTCCTGGACAGCGACTCTATGGCTACACCTTC
TRBD1,-,TRBV18,TRBJ2-7,CASSRQGQHLYEQYF,TGTGCCAGCTCAAGACAGGGCCAGCACCTCTACGAGCAGTACTTC
TRBD1,-,TRBV24-1,TRBJ1-2,CATRGQGPNYGYTF,TGTGCCACCAGGGGACAGGGTCCTAACTATGGCTACACCTTC
-,-,TRBV28,TRBJ2-2,CASSQQGYTGELFF,TGTGCCAGCAGTCAACAGGGATACACCGGGGAGCTGTTTTTT
-,few,TRBV18,TRBJ1-6,CASSLDEVSYNSPLHF,TGTGCCAGCTCCCTCGATGAAGTCTCCTATAATTCACCCCTCCACTTT
-,few,TRBV18,TRBJ1-1,CASSPRVTEAFF,TGTGCCAGCTCACCCAGGGTAACTGAAGCTTTCTTT
TRBD1,-,TRBV18,TRBJ1-2,CASSPGTGAIAWVSGYTF,TGTGCCAGCTCTCCTGGGACAGGAGCCATCGCCTGGGTTAGTGGCTACACCTTC
TRBD1,-,TRBV28,TRBJ1-2,CASNHFRDRGRNYGYTF,TGTGCCAGCAATCACTTCCGGGACAGGGGTAGAAACTATGGCTACACCTTC
-,once,TRBV5-1,TRBJ1-1,CASSLVGALNTEAFF,TGCGCCAGCAGCTTGGTAGGGGCCCTGAACACTGAAGCTTTCTTT
-,once,TRBV19,TRBJ1-6,CASSIGDFSPLHF,TGTGCCAGTAGTATAGGGGACTTTTCACCCCTCCACTTT
TRBD1,-,TRBV2,TRBJ2-5,CASRGQGWRGETQYF,TGTGCCAGCAGGGGACAGGGTTGGCGGGGAGAGACCCAGTACTTC
TRBD1,-,TRBV7-3,TRBJ2-5,CASSSGGVETQYF,TGTGCCAGCAGCTCAGGGGGCGTAGAGACCCAGTACTTC
-,-,TRBV30,TRBJ1-6,CAWNMEGGGSPLHF,TGTGCCTGGAATATGGAGGGGGGAGGTTCACCCCTCCACTTT
-,-,TRBV5-1,TRBJ1-1,CASRYIVNTEAFF,TGCGCCAGCAGGTACATAGTGAACACTGAAGCTTTCTTT
TRBD1,-,TRBV4-1,TRBJ2-7,CASSQGRTGDEQYF,TGCGCCAGCAGCCAAGGTAGGACAGGGGACGAGCAGTACTTC
-,-,TRBV19,TRBJ2-5,CASTQGGTQYF,TGTGCCAGTACTCAGGGCGGGACCCAGTACTTC
-,-,TRBV7-2,TRBJ1-5,CASSLDLSGQPQHF,TGTGCCAGCAGCTTAGACTTGAGTGGTCAGCCCCAGCATTTT
-,-,TRBV11-3,TRBJ1-1,CASSLSRMNTEAFF,TGTGCCAGCAGCTTATCGCGGATGAACACTGAAGCTTTCTTT
TRBD2,-,TRBV9,TRBJ2-5,CASQGLEDKKTQYF,TGTGCCAGCCAGGGACTAGAAGACAAGAAGACCCAGTACTTC
TRBD2,-,TRBV11-3,TRBJ2-7,CASSLARGGQEQYF,TGTGCCAGCAGCCTCGCCCGGGGGGGGCAAGAGCAGTACTTC
-,-,TRBV25-1,TRBJ2-2,CASSEWGYTGELFF,TGTGCCAGCAGTGAATGGGGTTACACCGGGGAGCTGTTTTTT
TRBD2,once,TRBV4-3,TRBJ2-1,CASSLRTPGLAGKQFF,TGCGCCAGCAGCCTCAGAACCCCGGGACTAGCGGGTAAGCAGTTCTTC
TRBD1,-,TRBV2,TRBJ1-6,CASMIRDRGNSPLHF,TGTGCCAGCATGATCCGGGACAGGGGTAATTCACCCCTCCACTTT
-,-,TRBV5-1,TRBJ2-7,CASSLGHSEQYF,TGCGCCAGCAGCTTGGGGCACTCAGAGCAGTACTTC